The 26 T cell receptor beta chains presented below share a single source sample, sequenced in a study of OX40 agonist ivuxolimab in advanced cancers. The method was immunoSEQ multiplex PCR; TCRdb's version includes in-frame clones alone and lacks a portion of them. Here the sample spans around 140,000 clones, approximately 94% being singletons. The source was CD4+ or CD8+ T cells sorted from blood, collected in a trial of the OX40 agonist ivuxolimab. These receptors all come from an adult with an advanced solid tumor such as melanoma, head and neck, liver or kidney cancer.

This clone was observed once. The CDR3 region is CASSSVPRETQYF. In DNA, the CDR3 is TGTGCCAGCAGCTCCGTACCGCGAGAGACCCAGTACTTC. This chain uses TRBV7-3 with TRBJ2-5; no firm D call. The CDR3 is 13 residues long. From germline, CDR1 is SGHTA and CDR2 FQGTGA. V gave up 4 bases and J gave up 4 bases, with 10 bases separating them.

The chain combines TRBV7-2 with TRBJ2-7; a weak D match, TRBD1 (6 bases). CDR1 is SGHTA, CDR2 FQGNSA, per germline. Trimming shortened V by 1 base and J by 5 bases, and 15 bases separated the two germline ends. This CDR3 contains 15 residues. CDR3 region: CASSLGGQPHHEQYF. The DNA of the CDR3 is TGTGCCAGCAGCTTAGGGGGGCAGCCCCACCACGAGCAGTACTTC. Full variable domain (missing parts from reference TRBV7-2 and TRBJ2-7): GAGVSQSPSNKVTEKGKDVELRCDPISGHTALYWYRQSLGQGLEFLIYFQGNSAPDKSGLPSDRFSAERTGGSVSTLTIQRTQQEDSAVYLCASSLGGQPHHEQYFGPGTRLTVT.

CDR3 region: CASSVEWEPYYEQYF. The CDR3 DNA sequence: TGTGCCAGCAGCGTAGAGTGGGAGCCATACTACGAGCAGTACTTC. V is TRBV9 and J is TRBJ2-7; possibly TRBD2 for D (5 bases). The length of the CDR3 is 15 residues. Trimming shortened V by 0 bases and J by 3 bases, and 13 bases separated the two germline ends. Germline values: CDR1 SGDLS, CDR2 YYNGEE.

The J gene is TRBJ2-1, the V gene TRBV28; TRBD2 might be the D (6 bases). Germline V lookup: CDR1 MDHEN, CDR2 SYDVKM. The CDR3 loop spans 15 amino acids. Trimming shortened V by 7 bases and J by 7 bases, and 20 bases separated the two germline ends. The CDR3 DNA follows: TGTGCCAGCACGGTCGGGGGAGGTCCGGGAAATGAGCAGTTCTTC. It specifies CASTVGGGPGNEQFF. The full variable domain, rest sourced from reference TRBV28 and TRBJ2-1, is DVKVTQSSRYLVKRTGEKVFLECVQDMDHENMFWYRQDPGLGLRLIYFSYDVKMKEKGDIPEGYSVSREKKERFSLILESASTNQTSMYLCASTVGGGPGNEQFFGPGTRLTVL.

This rearrangement joins TRBV4-2 to TRBJ2-1, with 12 bases identical to TRBD2. J lost 4 bases, V lost 4 bases, and 5 bases had no gene match. This CDR3 is 16 amino acids long. Germline V gene lookup returns CDR1 LGHNA and CDR2 YNFKEQ. The chain's CDR3 is CASSPRTSGVYNEQFF. CDR3 nucleotide sequence: TGTGCCAGCAGCCCACGGACTAGCGGGGTGTACAATGAGCAGTTCTTC.

The chain uses TRBV25-1 and TRBJ1-2, with D hard to call. The CDR3 is 14 amino acids. V lost 3 bases, J lost 3 bases, and 11 bases lay in between. Germline values: CDR1 MGHDK, CDR2 SYGVNS. The CDR3 region is CASSEDPGDYGYTF. For the CDR3, the DNA is TGTGCCAGCAGTGAGGACCCTGGGGACTATGGCTACACCTTC.

In DNA form, the CDR3 reads TGTGCCAGCAGCGGTACGGGACTGAACTATGGCTACACCTTC. Amino acid sequence: CASSGTGLNYGYTF. This chain joins TRBV11-2 and TRBJ1-2, with D perhaps TRBD1 (5 bases). The CDR3 is 14 residues long. Deletions cut 5 bases from V and 2 bases from J, with 12 bases between. In germline, CDR1 is SGHAT, CDR2 FQNNGV.

The rearrangement joins TRBV9 to TRBJ2-1; 8 nucleotides match TRBD2. The CDR3 totals 18 residues. Germline-derived CDR1 and CDR2 are SGDLS and YYNGEE. Unmatched junction bases numbered 15, after V lost 2 bases and J lost 5 bases. CDR3 region: CASSVTSGQTAAHNEQFF. The CDR3 nucleotides read TGTGCCAGCAGCGTTACTAGCGGCCAGACCGCAGCCCACAATGAGCAGTTCTTC.

The chain recombines TRBV5-4 with TRBJ1-2; 12 nucleotides agree with TRBD1. V trimming: 4 bases; J trimming: 5 bases; junction bases outside the gene matches: 12. Germline lookup yields CDR1 SGHNT and CDR2 YYREEE (reference sequence). This CDR3 comprises 17 residues. CDR3 nucleotides: TGTGCCAGCAGCGGGGACAGGGGGCTACCCCAGGGGTATGGCTACACCTTC. Protein: CASSGDRGLPQGYGYTF.

The chain recombines TRBV6-6 with TRBJ1-1, with D uncertain. Germline V lookup: CDR1 MNHNY, CDR2 SVGAGI (reference sequence). Trimming took off 6 bases at V and 1 base at J, with 12 bases between the two ends. This CDR3 is built from 14 residues. The CDR3 here is CASRKQTTNTEAFF. In DNA form, the CDR3 reads TGTGCCAGCAGGAAACAGACAACGAACACTGAAGCTTTCTTT.

This rearrangement joins TRBV20-1 to TRBJ2-7, with D unresolved. Germline CDR1 and CDR2: DFQATT and SNEGSKA (reference sequence). Between the trimmed V and J ends, which lost 5 bases and 5 bases, there was a span of 10 bases. CDR3 size: 11 residues. CDR3 DNA sequence: TGCAGTGCTCCTTTTTGGAACGAGCAGTACTTC. Its protein is CSAPFWNEQYF.

The chain uses TRBV5-1 and TRBJ1-1; D is possibly TRBD1 (5 bases). The CDR3 is made up of 15 amino acids. Per germline, CDR1 SGHRS and CDR2 YFSETQ. V gave up 4 bases and J gave up 2 bases, with 15 bases separating them. The CDR3 protein is CASSPGGAANTEAFF. The DNA of the CDR3 is TGCGCCAGCAGCCCCGGAGGGGCAGCTAACACTGAAGCTTTCTTT.

The DNA for the CDR3 is TGTGCCAGCAGCTCGAACGGACTAGCGGGAGATACGCAGTATTTT. Residues: CASSSNGLAGDTQYF. The V and J genes are TRBV5-4 and TRBJ2-3, with 11 bases fitting TRBD2. CDR1 is SGHNT, CDR2 YYREEE, per germline (reference sequence). CDR3 length: 15 residues. J gave up 5 bases and V 3 bases, and 5 bases lay outside the gene matches.

This clone was observed a single time. The CDR3 sequence: CASSISPAEKLFF. The CDR3 DNA reads as TGCGCCAGCAGCATTTCCCCGGCCGAAAAACTGTTTTTT. This chain uses TRBV5-1 with TRBJ1-4; D is undetermined. The CDR3 consists of 13 residues. Germline V gives CDR1 SGHRS, CDR2 YFSETQ. V lost 4 bases to trimming and J lost 8 bases, with 12 bases between them.

V usage is TRBV19 and J usage is TRBJ2-1, with TRBD2 matching 7 bases. The ends lost 1 base at V and 8 bases at J; junction bases unmatched: 5. This CDR3 region has 14 residues. The germline V gene encodes CDR1 LNHDA and CDR2 SQIVND (reference sequence). The DNA of the CDR3 is TGTGCCAGTAGTATAGGGCGGGAGAGGGATGAGCAGTTCTTC. Its translation: CASSIGRERDEQFF.

V usage is TRBV20-1 and J usage is TRBJ2-7; perhaps TRBD1 as D (6 bases). The CDR3 extends over 10 amino acids. Germline-derived CDR1 and CDR2 are DFQATT and SNEGSKA (reference sequence). V lost 5 bases to trimming and J lost 4 bases, with 6 bases between them. CDR3 sequence: CSADRYEQYF. CDR3 nucleotide sequence: TGCAGTGCTGACAGGTACGAGCAGTACTTC.

This clone was recorded a few times. The chain carries TRBV5-6 and TRBJ1-4; D may be TRBD1 (5 bases). CDR1 and CDR2 from the germline V gene are SGHDT and YYEEEE. This CDR3 is 15 amino acids long. V was trimmed by 3 bases and J by 8 bases, leaving 17 bases between them. CDR3 region: CASSSSGGVKEKLFF. CDR3 DNA sequence: TGTGCCAGCAGCTCCTCTGGGGGGGTGAAAGAAAAACTGTTTTTT.

The chain uses TRBV7-2 and TRBJ2-6; D unresolved. V was trimmed by 3 bases and J by 0 bases, leaving 9 bases between them. The CDR3 is 16 amino acids. Per the germline V gene, CDR1 is SGHTA and CDR2 is FQGNSA. The CDR3 sequence is CASSLIQSSGANVLTF. As DNA, the CDR3 is TGTGCCAGCAGCTTGATACAGAGCTCTGGGGCCAACGTCCTGACTTTC.

J is TRBJ2-3 and V is TRBV5-1; 13 bases agree with TRBD2. The germline CDR1 and CDR2 sequences are SGHRS and YFSETQ. Trimming took 4 bases from V and 3 from J; bases not matched to a gene: 8. The CDR3 is 17 amino acids. The CDR3 sequence is CASSRPGTSGATDTQYF. CDR3 coding DNA: TGCGCCAGCAGCCGGCCCGGGACTAGCGGGGCGACAGATACGCAGTATTTT.

V and J are TRBV7-8 and TRBJ2-5; tentative D call: TRBD2 (6 bases). Trimming took 5 bases from V and 3 from J, leaving 10 bases between them. The CDR3 extends over 13 amino acids. Germline CDR1 is SGHVS and CDR2 is FQNEAQ. CDR3 protein: CASSPGLKETQYF. Here the CDR3 DNA reads TGTGCCAGCAGCCCAGGACTAAAAGAGACCCAGTACTTC.

The J gene is TRBJ1-5, the V gene TRBV19, with D tentatively TRBD1 (5 bases). CDR1 is LNHDA and CDR2 is SQIVND in the germline V gene (reference sequence). This CDR3 is 15 amino acids long. The V and J ends lost 3 bases and 6 bases respectively, with 15 bases between them. This CDR3 reads CASSIGVGVGQPQHF. The CDR3 DNA is TGTGCCAGTAGTATTGGTGTGGGGGTGGGTCAGCCCCAGCATTTT.

The rearrangement uses TRBV7-9 and TRBJ1-3; 7 nucleotides align to TRBD1. Germline CDR1 SEHNR, CDR2 FQNEAQ (reference sequence). V lost 1 base, J lost 5 bases, and 5 bases stayed unmatched. The CDR3 spans 15 residues. The CDR3 DNA follows: TGTGCCAGCAGCTTAGTCCGGGACAGACGAAACACCATATATTTT. Residues: CASSLVRDRRNTIYF.

CDR3 coding DNA: TGTGCCAGTTTGAGCGATAGCAATCAGCCCCAGCATTTT. Translation: CASLSDSNQPQHF. The chain links TRBV18 to TRBJ1-5; the D is unclear. Germline lookup yields CDR1 KGHSH and CDR2 LQKENI. The germline V and J ends were trimmed by 9 bases and 0 bases, with 9 bases remaining between them. This CDR3 is 13 amino acids long.

V gene TRBV5-4 combines with J gene TRBJ2-3; D unresolved. CDR1 and CDR2 from the germline V gene are SGHNT and YYREEE (reference sequence). The V gene lost 3 bases and the J gene lost 0 bases, with 20 bases spanning the gap. The CDR3 loop spans 18 amino acids. In DNA, the CDR3 is TGTGCCAGCAGCTCCCCCATACCACCGGGCTACAGCACAGATACGCAGTATTTT. It yields the protein CASSSPIPPGYSTDTQYF.

The chain combines TRBV7-2 with TRBJ2-7, with 7 positions matching TRBD1. Germline assignment: CDR1 SGHTA and CDR2 FQGNSA. This CDR3 is built from 13 residues. V trimming: 5 bases; J trimming: 9 bases; junction bases outside the gene matches: 10. The CDR3 sequence: CASSRGQAAGQYF. The CDR3 region has the DNA TGTGCCAGCAGCCGAGGACAGGCTGCCGGGCAGTACTTC. The full variable domain, rest sourced from reference TRBV7-2 and TRBJ2-7, is GAGVSQSPSNKVTEKGKDVELRCDPISGHTALYWYRQSLGQGLEFLIYFQGNSAPDKSGLPSDRFSAERTGGSVSTLTIQRTQQEDSAVYLCASSRGQAAGQYFGPGTRLTVT.

The gene calls are TRBV6-1 and TRBJ2-7; D not certain. The germline gives CDR1 MNHNS, CDR2 SASEGT. V was clipped by 1 base and J by 1 base, with 2 bases between them. CDR3 length: 12 residues. The CDR3 is CASSEGSYEQYF. CDR3 sequence (DNA): TGTGCCAGCAGTGAAGGGTCCTACGAGCAGTACTTC.